This entry lists 20 T cell receptor beta chains sequenced from one sample in a study of blood T cell repertoires in COVID-19. The protocol was immunoSEQ multiplex PCR, while the TCRdb copy is restricted to in-frame clones and leaves out a portion. The table includes approximately 50,000 clones, around 86% detected once. Sequencing was done on a sample of peripheral blood. These receptor sequences come from a woman older than 75 with acute or convalescent COVID-19.

V and J are TRBV5-1 and TRBJ2-3; 9 bases match TRBD1. Germline V gene data show CDR1 as SGHRS and CDR2 as YFSETQ. V was clipped by 4 bases and J by 3 bases; unmatched bases: 3. This CDR3 is 14 amino acids long. The CDR3 reads CASSRDRVTDTQYF. In nucleotides, the CDR3 is TGCGCCAGCAGCAGGGACAGGGTAACAGATACGCAGTATTTT.

The J gene is TRBJ2-1, the V gene TRBV11-2; 11 nucleotides line up with TRBD1. Germline V CDR1 and CDR2: SGHAT, FQNNGV. The CDR3 has 16 residues. Trimming removed 5 bases from V and 4 bases from J; junction bases left unmatched: 7. The CDR3 sequence is CASSQPGQGGYNEQFF. The CDR3 nucleotides read TGTGCCAGCAGCCAACCGGGACAGGGGGGATACAATGAGCAGTTCTTC.

This chain joins TRBV2 and TRBJ2-2; possible D gene TRBD2, 6 bases. Per the germline V gene, CDR1 is SNHLY and CDR2 is FYNNEI. This CDR3 is 15 amino acids long. Trimming shortened V by 4 bases and J by 1 base, and 10 bases separated the two germline ends. CDR3 bases: TGTGCCAGCAGTGGGGTCGGGGGGAACACCGGGGAGCTGTTTTTT. It is translated as CASSGVGGNTGELFF. Supplemented by reference TRBV2 and TRBJ2-2, the full variable domain reads EPEVTQTPSHQVTQMGQEVILRCVPISNHLYFYWYRQILGQKVEFLVSFYNNEISEKSEIFDDQFSVERPDGSNFTLKIRSTKLEDSAMYFCASSGVGGNTGELFFGEGSRLTVL.

The chain's CDR3 is CASSLAGGTGELFF. The CDR3 nucleotides read TGTGCCAGCAGTTTAGCGGGGGGCACCGGGGAGCTGTTTTTT. The rearrangement uses TRBV27 and TRBJ2-2; the match to TRBD2 covers 8 bases. The V segment lost 2 bases and the J segment 4 bases; nucleotides outside the gene matches: 0. CDR3 size: 14 residues. Germline V gives CDR1 MNHEY, CDR2 SMNVEV (reference sequence).

The chain recombines TRBV27 with TRBJ2-1; 8 nucleotides match TRBD1. Germline V gives CDR1 MNHEY, CDR2 SMNVEV (reference sequence). The V and J ends lost 0 bases and 4 bases, in that order; junction bases with no gene match: 8. The CDR3 sequence is 17 residues long. The CDR3 nucleotides are TGTGCCAGCAGTTTATCAGGAACAGGGGGTCCTTACAATGAGCAGTTCTTC. It codes for CASSLSGTGGPYNEQFF.

V usage is TRBV6-1 and J usage is TRBJ1-3, with D possibly being TRBD1 (5 bases). The CDR3 extends over 16 amino acids. Germline V gives CDR1 MNHNS, CDR2 SASEGT. Trimming removed 2 bases at V and 0 bases at J, with 11 bases between. CDR3 residues: CASSERQFNSGNTIYF. In nucleotides, the CDR3 is TGTGCCAGCAGTGAACGACAGTTTAACTCTGGAAACACCATATATTTT.

The chain joins TRBV6-2 or TRBV6-3 to TRBJ2-1; D gene unclear. V lost 0 bases, J lost 8 bases, and 5 bases lay in between. Per germline, CDR1 MNHEY and CDR2 SVGEGT. The CDR3 length is 12 residues. The CDR3 coding sequence is TGTGCCAGCAGTTACTCGAGCTATGAGCAGTTCTTC. Translation gives CASSYSSYEQFF.

V and J are TRBV5-1 and TRBJ2-2; TRBD1 matches 9 bases. Trimming cost V 4 bases and J 6 bases; bases outside gene matches: 7. Germline values: CDR1 SGHRS, CDR2 YFSETQ. The CDR3 spans 15 residues. CDR3 protein: CASSPGQGQAGELFF. CDR3 coding DNA: TGCGCCAGCAGCCCAGGACAGGGGCAAGCCGGGGAGCTGTTTTTT. Full variable domain (rest looked up from reference TRBV5-1 and TRBJ2-2): KAGVTQTPRYLIKTRGQQVTLSCSPISGHRSVSWYQQTPGQGLQFLFEYFSETQRNKGNFPGRFSGRQFSNSRSEMNVSTLELGDSALYLCASSPGQGQAGELFFGEGSRLTVL.

CDR3 sequence (DNA): TGCGCCAGCAGCTTGACAGCGGGGGGGCCGAATGAGCAGTTCTTC. Protein sequence: CASSLTAGGPNEQFF. V is TRBV5-1 and J is TRBJ2-1; 10 bases line up with TRBD2. The CDR3 is made up of 15 amino acids. Germline values: CDR1 SGHRS, CDR2 YFSETQ. Unmatched junction bases numbered 5, after V lost 1 base and J lost 7 bases.

The rearrangement uses TRBV10-2 and TRBJ1-1; unclear D gene. This CDR3 spans 11 amino acids. V dropped 6 bases and J dropped 6 bases, with 8 bases sitting between them. Per the germline V gene, CDR1 is WSHSY and CDR2 is SAAADI. CDR3 coding DNA: TGCGCCAGCAGCCAGACATCTGAAGCTTTCTTT. Its protein is CASSQTSEAFF.

This clone is a singleton in its sample. The chain has TRBV15 and TRBJ2-7, with 9 bases aligning to TRBD2. The CDR3 spans 17 residues. The V and J ends lost 0 bases and 3 bases, in that order; junction bases with no gene match: 9. Germline CDR1 LNHNV, CDR2 YYDKDF (reference sequence). CDR3: CATSRDRGGLACYEQYF. For the CDR3, the DNA is TGTGCCACCAGCAGAGATCGAGGGGGACTAGCTTGCTACGAGCAGTACTTC. The whole variable domain, remainder taken from reference TRBV15 and TRBJ2-7, is DAMVIQNPRYQVTQFGKPVTLSCSQTLNHNVMYWYQQKSSQAPKLLFHYYDKDFNNEADTPDNFQSRRPNTSFCFLDIRSPGLGDTAMYLCATSRDRGGLACYEQYFGPGTRLTVT.

The V gene is TRBV25-1, the J gene TRBJ1-2; 7 bases match TRBD1. CDR3 length: 17 residues. The J segment lost 0 bases and the V segment lost 4 bases, leaving 11 bases of the junction unmatched. The germline V gene has CDR1 MGHDK and CDR2 SYGVNS. The CDR3 coding sequence is TGTGCCAGCAGTGGGGTAGCAGGGGGACAGACTAACTATGGCTACACCTTC. Its translation is CASSGVAGGQTNYGYTF.

This clone occurred once. V gene TRBV3-1 (or the pseudogene TRBV3-2) combines with J gene TRBJ2-7; 8 nucleotides align to TRBD1. Germline V gene data show CDR1 as LGHDT and CDR2 as YNNKEL (reference sequence). There are 15 residues in the CDR3. The V segment lost 4 bases and the J segment 7 bases; nucleotides outside the gene matches: 12. CDR3 sequence: CASSLQGVLVREQYF. Here the CDR3 DNA reads TGTGCCAGCAGCCTACAGGGGGTATTGGTTCGGGAGCAGTACTTC.

DNA for the CDR3: TGTGCCAGCAGTCCCGCTAGCGGGGGGGCGGCCGGGGAGCTGTTTTTT. This translates into CASSPASGGAAGELFF. The chain couples TRBV3-1 (or the pseudogene TRBV3-2) to TRBJ2-2, with 12 bases lining up with TRBD2. V shed 6 bases and J 6 bases; nucleotides not matched to a gene: 8. This CDR3 comprises 16 residues. Germline V lookup: CDR1 LGHDT, CDR2 YNNKEL (reference sequence).

The chain links TRBV2 to TRBJ1-6, with D perhaps TRBD1 (5 bases). Between the trimmed V and J ends, which lost 2 bases and 10 bases, there was a span of 18 bases. Germline CDR1 is SNHLY and CDR2 is FYNNEI. This CDR3 has 16 residues. The CDR3 region is CASSELVAAQGSPLHF. The CDR3 nucleotides read TGTGCCAGCAGTGAACTCGTGGCTGCCCAGGGCTCACCCCTCCACTTT.

The chain uses TRBV25-1 and TRBJ2-1, with D unresolved. The CDR3 consists of 12 residues. With 5 bases removed from V and 5 bases from J, the gap between germline ends came to 7 bases. Germline lookup yields CDR1 MGHDK and CDR2 SYGVNS. The CDR3 bases are TGTGCCAGCAGTCCACCTAACAATGAGCAGTTCTTC. Amino acids: CASSPPNNEQFF. The variable domain in full, completed from reference TRBV25-1 and TRBJ2-1, reads EADIYQTPRYLVIGTGKKITLECSQTMGHDKMYWYQQDPGMELHLIHYSYGVNSTEKGDLSSESTVSRIRTEHFPLTLESARPSHTSQYLCASSPPNNEQFFGPGTRLTVL.

The chain recombines TRBV27 with TRBJ2-1; the match to TRBD2 covers 12 bases. Germline CDR1 reads MNHEY; CDR2 reads SMNVEV (reference sequence). The CDR3 sequence is 15 residues long. The junction had 6 bases not matched to a gene; V was cut back by 2 bases and J by 10 bases. The CDR3 sequence is CASSLETSGGPEQFF. CDR3 coding DNA: TGTGCCAGCAGTTTAGAGACTAGCGGGGGCCCCGAGCAGTTCTTC.

This sequence joins TRBV11-2 and TRBJ1-2; D is undetermined. V was clipped by 0 bases and J by 3 bases, with 5 bases between them. The CDR3 has 13 residues. Germline CDR1 reads SGHAT; CDR2 reads FQNNGV. CDR3 coding DNA: TGTGCCAGCAGCTTAGATGTATACTATGGCTACACCTTC. Amino acids: CASSLDVYYGYTF. The entire variable domain, with the rest obtained from reference TRBV11-2 and TRBJ1-2, is as follows: EAGVAQSPRYKIIEKRQSVAFWCNPISGHATLYWYQQILGQGPKLLIQFQNNGVVDDSQLPKDRFSAERLKGVDSTLKIQPAKLEDSAVYLCASSLDVYYGYTFGSGTRLTVV.

This clone was detected once. The chain is built from TRBV19 and TRBJ2-1; 7 bases align to TRBD2. J lost 1 base, V lost 5 bases, and 11 bases had no gene match. Germline lookup yields CDR1 LNHDA and CDR2 SQIVND (reference sequence). The CDR3 totals 17 residues. The CDR3 spells CASSLRSSGLSYNEQFF. The CDR3 DNA reads as TGTGCCAGTAGTCTAAGGTCTAGCGGACTTTCCTACAATGAGCAGTTCTTC.

This chain links TRBV5-4 with TRBJ1-6, with TRBD1 matching 9 bases. Germline loops: CDR1 SGHNT, CDR2 YYREEE (reference sequence). V trimming: 4 bases; J trimming: 7 bases; junction bases outside the gene matches: 6. The CDR3 contains 15 residues. The CDR3 coding sequence is TGTGCCAGCAGCCCAGGGGACAGGGCAAATTCACCCCTCCACTTT. Its protein product is CASSPGDRANSPLHF.